This T cell receptor (beta chain) was retrieved from a study of cytotoxic CD8 clonotypes in ibrutinib-treated CLL. The sample holds a few counts of this clone. The assay was immunoSEQ multiplex PCR, and TCRdb's table has in-frame clones only and misses some. The sample carries 35,000 or so clones, roughly two thirds recorded once. The sequences come from PBMCs, collected at disease progression, from a patient treated with ibrutinib. The receptor was derived from a human donor with chronic lymphocytic leukemia.

Written as DNA, the CDR3 is TGTGCCAGCAGCTTAGGTAGTCTAGCGGGGGTCGGCACCGGGGAGCTGTTTTTT. It yields the protein CASSLGSLAGVGTGELFF. V usage is TRBV7-8 and J usage is TRBJ2-2, with TRBD2 matching 10 bases. The V and J ends lost 1 base and 4 bases, in that order; junction bases with no gene match: 9. The CDR3 spans 18 residues. The germline CDR1 and CDR2 sequences are SGHVS and FQNEAQ.